This T cell receptor (beta chain) was recovered during a study of blood T cell repertoires in COVID-19. The data were produced by immunoSEQ multiplex PCR, yet TCRdb's version contains in-frame clones alone and is incomplete. The table includes 250,000 to 350,000 clones, 87% detected once. This clone was observed once. The CDR3 sequence is 16 residues long. Trimming pared 1 base from V and 0 bases from J, leaving 10 bases between. Germline V gives CDR1 LGHDT, CDR2 YNNKEL (reference sequence). The sequence was obtained from a woman in her 30s who had recovered from COVID-19. The sequenced sample was PBMCs or T cells enriched from blood (not recorded which). The J gene is TRBJ1-3, the V gene TRBV3-1 (or the pseudogene TRBV3-2); D remains ambiguous. CDR3 sequence: CASSQASSFSGNTIYF. DNA of the CDR3: TGTGCCAGCAGCCAAGCCAGTTCCTTCTCTGGAAACACCATATATTTT.